The present entry profiles one T cell receptor (beta chain) with its context. Antigen: not known. PCR primers comprised 60 Vbeta and 13 Jbeta primers. Generated by immunoSEQ multiplex PCR, the TCRdb table keeps only in-frame clones and is missing some. The sample holds over 150,000 clones, approximately 78% seen once. This CDR3 comprises 15 residues. V was cut by 5 bases and J by 1 base, with 14 bases left in between. Germline V CDR1 and CDR2: SGHDN, FVKESK. Donors in the study were healthy people who gave bone marrow. While unrecorded immune exposures were likely, the donors were nominally healthy when sampled. This entry comes from a study of cytomegalovirus exposure and HLA in healthy donors. General observations from the study: Researchers reported that a few CMV-associated chains were confirmed in vitro as CMV antigen-specific. The authors later found TCR association rates varying by HLA locus, with DRB1 most and HLA-C fewest.

The receptor comes from a woman aged 30 to 39 in good health and CMV-seropositive. Source material: PBMCs. V gene TRBV14 combines with J gene TRBJ1-2, with D hard to call. The CDR3 nucleotides are TGTGCCAGCAGCAACCTTCCGAGCCATAACTATGGCTACACCTTC. Translating it yields CASSNLPSHNYGYTF.